What follows describes a single T cell receptor beta chain. Its matching antigen is unknown. The sample is drawn from a study of a mutant IDH1 vaccine in newly diagnosed glioma. Looking at the study overall: At weeks 1, 3, 5, 7, 11, 15, 19 and 23, patients received a vaccination, eight in all. Vaccine administration was initiated 4-6 weeks following radiotherapy alone, or with temozolomide cycles.

The assay was immunoSEQ multiplex PCR, and TCRdb's table has in-frame clones only and misses some. The sample has approximately 51,000 clones, about three quarters seen once. As for time point: week 5, during vaccination. Vaccination used 300 ug of mutant IDH1 20-mer peptide per dose, with topical imiquimod. Germline V gene sequence: CDR1 SNHLY, CDR2 FYNNEI. The CDR3 loop spans 14 amino acids. The germline V and J ends were trimmed by 5 bases and 0 bases, with 11 bases remaining between them. The clonotype originates from a woman aged 40 to 50 with glioma. This material consisted of PBMCs, taken from a glioma patient whose treatment included an IDH1 peptide vaccine. The rearrangement joins TRBV2 to TRBJ2-7; D gene unclear. The chain's CDR3 is CASSKDLSSYEQYF. The CDR3, as DNA: TGTGCCAGCAGTAAGGATCTAAGCTCCTACGAGCAGTACTTC.